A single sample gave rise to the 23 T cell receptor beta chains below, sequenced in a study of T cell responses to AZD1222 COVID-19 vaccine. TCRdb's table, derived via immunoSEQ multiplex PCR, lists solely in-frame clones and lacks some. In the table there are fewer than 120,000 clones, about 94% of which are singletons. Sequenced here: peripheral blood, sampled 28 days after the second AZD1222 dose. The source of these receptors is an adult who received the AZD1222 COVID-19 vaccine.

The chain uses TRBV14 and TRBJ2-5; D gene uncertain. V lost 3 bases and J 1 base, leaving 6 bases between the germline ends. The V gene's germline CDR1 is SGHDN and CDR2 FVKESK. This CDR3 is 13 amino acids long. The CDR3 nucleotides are TGTGCCAGCAGCCAGAACTTCCAAGAGACCCAGTACTTC. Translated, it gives CASSQNFQETQYF.

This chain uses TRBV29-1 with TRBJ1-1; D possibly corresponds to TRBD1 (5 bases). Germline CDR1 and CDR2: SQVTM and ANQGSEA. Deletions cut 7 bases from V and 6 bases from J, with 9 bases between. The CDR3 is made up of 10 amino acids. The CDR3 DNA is TGCAGCGGAGGGGTCCCTGAAGCTTTCTTT. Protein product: CSGGVPEAFF.

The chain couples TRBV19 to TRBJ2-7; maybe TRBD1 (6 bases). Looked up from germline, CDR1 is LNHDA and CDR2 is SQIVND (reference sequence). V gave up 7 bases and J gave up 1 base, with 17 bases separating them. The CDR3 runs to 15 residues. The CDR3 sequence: CASNVGTGSSYEQYF. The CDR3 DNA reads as TGTGCCAGTAATGTGGGAACAGGGTCATCCTACGAGCAGTACTTC.

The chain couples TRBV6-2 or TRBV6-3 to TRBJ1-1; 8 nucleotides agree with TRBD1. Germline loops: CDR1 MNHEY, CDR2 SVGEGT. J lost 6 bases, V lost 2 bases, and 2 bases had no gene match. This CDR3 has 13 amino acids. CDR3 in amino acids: CASSYGQGPEAFF. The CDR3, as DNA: TGTGCCAGCAGTTACGGACAGGGCCCTGAAGCTTTCTTT.

The CDR3 nucleotides are TGCGCCAGCAGCTTGGGGACTAGCTCGTACGAGCAGTACTTC. This translates into CASSLGTSSYEQYF. The rearrangement links TRBV5-1 to TRBJ2-7, with 8 bases fitting TRBD2. Germline CDR1 and CDR2: SGHRS and YFSETQ. V was pared by 0 bases and J by 4 bases, with 3 bases of the junction left unmatched. The CDR3 has 14 residues.

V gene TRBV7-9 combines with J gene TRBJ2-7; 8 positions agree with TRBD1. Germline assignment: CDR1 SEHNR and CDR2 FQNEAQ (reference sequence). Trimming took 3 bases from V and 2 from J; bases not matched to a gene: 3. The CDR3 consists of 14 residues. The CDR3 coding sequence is TGTGCCAGCAGCTTCCGGGACAGGACCTACGAGCAGTACTTC. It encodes CASSFRDRTYEQYF.

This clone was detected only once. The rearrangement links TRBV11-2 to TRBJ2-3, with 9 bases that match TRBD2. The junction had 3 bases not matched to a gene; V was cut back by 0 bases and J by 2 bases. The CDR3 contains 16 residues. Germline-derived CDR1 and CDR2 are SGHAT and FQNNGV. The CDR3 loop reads CASSLEAGGTTDTQYF. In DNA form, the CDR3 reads TGTGCCAGCAGCTTAGAGGCGGGAGGGACCACAGATACGCAGTATTTT.

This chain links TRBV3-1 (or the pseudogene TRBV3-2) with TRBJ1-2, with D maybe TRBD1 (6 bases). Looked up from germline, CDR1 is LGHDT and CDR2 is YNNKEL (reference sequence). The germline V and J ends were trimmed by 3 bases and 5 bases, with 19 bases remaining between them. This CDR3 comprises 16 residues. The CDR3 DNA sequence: TGTGCCAGCAGCCAGAAAAAGAACAGGGTAAATTATGGCTACACCTTC. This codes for CASSQKKNRVNYGYTF.

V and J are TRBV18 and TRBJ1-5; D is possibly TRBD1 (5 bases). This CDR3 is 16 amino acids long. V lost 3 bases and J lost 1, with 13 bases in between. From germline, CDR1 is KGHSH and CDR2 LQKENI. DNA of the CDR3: TGTGCCAGCTCACCTTTTCAGGGTAGCAGCAATCAGCCCCAGCATTTT. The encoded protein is CASSPFQGSSNQPQHF.

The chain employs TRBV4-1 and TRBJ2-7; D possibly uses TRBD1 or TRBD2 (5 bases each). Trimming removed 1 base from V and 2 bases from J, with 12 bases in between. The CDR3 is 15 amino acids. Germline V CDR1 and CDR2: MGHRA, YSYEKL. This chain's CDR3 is CASSQGLGTAYEQYF. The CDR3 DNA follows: TGCGCCAGCAGCCAAGGGTTAGGGACCGCCTACGAGCAGTACTTC.

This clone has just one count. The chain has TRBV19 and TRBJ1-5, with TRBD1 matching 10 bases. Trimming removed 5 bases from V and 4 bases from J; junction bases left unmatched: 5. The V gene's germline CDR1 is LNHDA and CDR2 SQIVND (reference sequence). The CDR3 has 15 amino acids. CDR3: CASSGTGAGNQPQHF. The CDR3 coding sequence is TGTGCCAGTAGTGGGACAGGGGCCGGAAATCAGCCCCAGCATTTT.

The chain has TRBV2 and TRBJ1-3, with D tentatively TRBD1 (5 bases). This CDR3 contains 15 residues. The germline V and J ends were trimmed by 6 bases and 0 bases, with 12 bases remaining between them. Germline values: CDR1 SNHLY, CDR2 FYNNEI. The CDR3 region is CASRADSSSGNTIYF. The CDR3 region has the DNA TGTGCCAGCAGGGCAGACAGTTCCTCTGGAAACACCATATATTTT.

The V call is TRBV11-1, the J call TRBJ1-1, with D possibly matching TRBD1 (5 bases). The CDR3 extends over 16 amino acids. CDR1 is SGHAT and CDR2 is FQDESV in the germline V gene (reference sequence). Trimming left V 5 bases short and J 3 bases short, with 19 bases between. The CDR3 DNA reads TGTGCCAGCAGCACTCCGACGGGGCATTCGGACACTGAAGCTTTCTTT. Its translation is CASSTPTGHSDTEAFF.

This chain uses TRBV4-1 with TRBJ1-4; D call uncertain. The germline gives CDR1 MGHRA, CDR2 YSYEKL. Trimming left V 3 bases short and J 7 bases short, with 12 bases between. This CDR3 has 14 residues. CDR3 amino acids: CASSQGFSGEKLFF. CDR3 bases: TGCGCCAGCAGCCAGGGGTTTTCGGGTGAAAAACTGTTTTTT.

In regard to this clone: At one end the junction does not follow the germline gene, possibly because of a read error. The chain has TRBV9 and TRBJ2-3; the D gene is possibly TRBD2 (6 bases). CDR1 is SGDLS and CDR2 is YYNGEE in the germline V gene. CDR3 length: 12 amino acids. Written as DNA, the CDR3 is TGTACCAGCAGCGGAGGGGCAGATACGCAGTATTTT. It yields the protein CTSSGGADTQYF.

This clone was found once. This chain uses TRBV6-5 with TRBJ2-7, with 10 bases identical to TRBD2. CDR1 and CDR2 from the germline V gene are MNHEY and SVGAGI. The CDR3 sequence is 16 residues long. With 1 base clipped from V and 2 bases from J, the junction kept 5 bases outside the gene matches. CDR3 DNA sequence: TGTGCCAGCAGTTACTATGGAAGCGGGAGGGCCTACGAGCAGTACTTC. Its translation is CASSYYGSGRAYEQYF.

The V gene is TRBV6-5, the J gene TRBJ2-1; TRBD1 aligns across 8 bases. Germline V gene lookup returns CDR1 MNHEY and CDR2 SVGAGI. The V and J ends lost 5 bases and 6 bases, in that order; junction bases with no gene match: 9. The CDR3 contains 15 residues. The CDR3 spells CASSPDRGIGNEQFF. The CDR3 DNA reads TGTGCCAGCAGTCCCGACAGGGGAATCGGCAATGAGCAGTTCTTC.

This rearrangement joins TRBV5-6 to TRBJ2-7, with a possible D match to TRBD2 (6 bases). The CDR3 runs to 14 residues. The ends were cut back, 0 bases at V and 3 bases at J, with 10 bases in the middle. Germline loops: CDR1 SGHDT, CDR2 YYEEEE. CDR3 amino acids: CASSLGLGSYEQYF. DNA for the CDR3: TGTGCCAGCAGCTTGGGACTAGGGAGCTACGAGCAGTACTTC.

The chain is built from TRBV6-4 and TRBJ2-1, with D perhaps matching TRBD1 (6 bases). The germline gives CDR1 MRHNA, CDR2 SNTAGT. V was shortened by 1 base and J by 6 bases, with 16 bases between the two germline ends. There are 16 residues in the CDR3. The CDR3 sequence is CASSDLGRGTINEQFF. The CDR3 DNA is TGTGCCAGCAGTGACTTAGGCAGGGGCACCATCAATGAGCAGTTCTTC.

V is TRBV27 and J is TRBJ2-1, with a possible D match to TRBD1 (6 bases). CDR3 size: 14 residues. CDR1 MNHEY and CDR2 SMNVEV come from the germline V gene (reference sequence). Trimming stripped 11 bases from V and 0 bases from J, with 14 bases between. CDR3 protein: CASARGSSYNEQFF. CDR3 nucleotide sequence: TGTGCCTCAGCAAGGGGGAGCTCCTACAATGAGCAGTTCTTC.

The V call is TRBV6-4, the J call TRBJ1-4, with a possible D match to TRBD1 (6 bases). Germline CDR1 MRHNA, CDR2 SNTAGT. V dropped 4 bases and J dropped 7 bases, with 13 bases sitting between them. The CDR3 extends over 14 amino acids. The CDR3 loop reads CASSASDRCEKLFF. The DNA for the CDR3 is TGTGCCAGCAGTGCGAGCGACAGGTGTGAAAAACTGTTTTTT.

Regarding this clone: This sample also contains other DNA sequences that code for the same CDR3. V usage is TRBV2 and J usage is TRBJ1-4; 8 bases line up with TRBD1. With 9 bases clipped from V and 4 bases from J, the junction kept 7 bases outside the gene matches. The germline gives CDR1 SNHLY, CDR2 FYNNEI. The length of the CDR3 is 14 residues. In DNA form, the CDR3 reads TGTGCCAGTTCGCGGGACAGGTTTAATGAAAAACTGTTTTTT. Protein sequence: CASSRDRFNEKLFF.

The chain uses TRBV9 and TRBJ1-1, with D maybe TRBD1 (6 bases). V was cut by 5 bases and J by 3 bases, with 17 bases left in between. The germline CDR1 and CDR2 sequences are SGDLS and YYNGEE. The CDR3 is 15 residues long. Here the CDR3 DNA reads TGTGCCAGCAGGGCAACAGGGTGGTTGGACACTGAAGCTTTCTTT. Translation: CASRATGWLDTEAFF.